These T cell receptor beta chains were read from a single sample in a study of shared clonotypes between healthy human individuals. Assay: immunoSEQ multiplex PCR; the TCRdb copy retains only in-frame clones and omits some. Of just over 2,000,000 clones listed, roughly 95% are singletons. The specimen was naive CD8+ T cells sorted from blood. The origin of the receptors is a man younger than 35 in good health. The CDR3 runs from the conserved cysteine through the conserved F or W. D genes are given only for firm matches. Only part of the rows carry a size: once, few, many, or a class if the clone is expanded.

>TRBD2|TRBJ2-7|TRBV30|NA
TGTGCCTGGAGCCATACGGGACTAGCGGTCGAGCAGTACTTC
CAWSHTGLAVEQYF
>TRBD2|TRBJ2-3|TRBV4-2|NA
TGTGCCAGCAGCCAAGACCCAGCGGGGGGGCAGGGAGATACGCAGTATTTT
CASSQDPAGGQGDTQYF
>NA|TRBJ1-2|TRBV6-4|NA
TGTGCCAGCAGTGACACCATGAGTTGGACGTTGCAAGGCTACACCTTC
CASSDTMSWTLQGYTF
>TRBD2|TRBJ2-1|TRBV4-3|NA
TGCGCCAGCAGCCAAGGGTTACTAGCGGGAGGCAATGAGCAGTTCTTC
CASSQGLLAGGNEQFF
>NA|TRBJ1-5|TRBV18|few
TGTGCCAGCTCCCCAAGCAATCAGCCCCAGCATTTT
CASSPSNQPQHF
>NA|TRBJ2-5|TRBV4-2|NA
TGTGCCAGCAGCCAAGAGCTGGGTATAGGGCAAGAGACCCAGTACTTC
CASSQELGIGQETQYF
>NA|TRBJ1-1|TRBV4-1|NA
TGCGCCAGCAGCCAACGGGACCTCTGGGACACTGAAGCTTTCTTT
CASSQRDLWDTEAFF
>TRBD1|TRBJ1-1|TRBV11-2|NA
TGTGCCAGCAGCCGCGGGGACAGCTTAACTTTCTTT
CASSRGDSLTFF
>NA|TRBJ2-7|TRBV15|NA
TGTGCCACCAGCAGAGATCGGATTGGGCAGGGATCCTACGAGCAGTACTTC
CATSRDRIGQGSYEQYF
>TRBD2|TRBJ2-1|TRBV4-3|NA
TGCGCCAGCAGCCAAGGTGTCGGACTAGCGGGAAACAATGAGCAGTTCTTC
CASSQGVGLAGNNEQFF
>NA|TRBJ1-2|TRBV19|NA
TGTGCCAGTAGTCCTGAGGCAGGGAACTATGGGAGCTACACCTTC
CASSPEAGNYGSYTF
>TRBD2|TRBJ2-1|TRBV4-1|NA
TGCGCCATCACCCCGGTATCTAGCGGGTTTATGAGTCCCTACAATGAGCAGTTCTTC
CAITPVSSGFMSPYNEQFF
>NA|TRBJ2-7|TRBV7-3|NA
TGTGCCAGCAGCTTAGGAGGGGGCTCCTACGAGCAGTACTTC
CASSLGGGSYEQYF
>NA|TRBJ1-5|TRBV5-3|NA
TGTGCCAGAAGCTTGGGGGGATTCAATCAGCCCCAGCATTTT
CARSLGGFNQPQHF
>TRBD2|TRBJ2-5|TRBV7-9|NA
TGTGCCAGCAGCTTAGTGGCTAGCGGACCCCAAGAGACCCAGTACTTC
CASSLVASGPQETQYF
>NA|TRBJ2-1|TRBV5-6|NA
TGTGCCAGCAGCTCCGCAGGGTCATTCTACAATGAGCAGTTCTTC
CASSSAGSFYNEQFF
>NA|TRBJ2-7|TRBV6-5|NA
TGTGCCAGCAGTTACTCGGAATCCTACGAGCAGTACTTC
CASSYSESYEQYF
>NA|TRBJ2-1|TRBV13|NA
TGTGCCAGCAGCTTAGCTAGCAGCTACAATGAGCAGTTCTTC
CASSLASSYNEQFF
>NA|TRBJ1-1|TRBV7-9|NA
TGTGCCAGCAGCTTAGCTGGATGGAAGAACACTGAAGCTTTCTTT
CASSLAGWKNTEAFF
>NA|TRBJ2-7|TRBV4-1|NA
TGCGCCAGCAGCCAGATGGAGGAGGCCGACACCTACGAGCAGTACTTC
CASSQMEEADTYEQYF
>NA|TRBJ2-3|TRBV7-8|once
TGTGCCAGCAGCTTAGAAGTAGGTCCCGCAGATACGCAGTATTTT
CASSLEVGPADTQYF
>NA|TRBJ2-1|TRBV6-5|NA
TGTGCCAGCAGTTACTCGGAAGCGGAGGCGATCAATGAGCAGTTCTTC
CASSYSEAEAINEQFF
>TRBD2|TRBJ2-1|TRBV28|NA
TGTGCCAGCAGTTTGTTGGGGGAGGGTGGACACAATGAGCAGTTCTTC
CASSLLGEGGHNEQFF
>NA|TRBJ1-1|TRBV30|NA
TGTGCCTGGAGTTCCCTGGGATGGGGAAAGTTAGACACTGAAGCTTTCTTT
CAWSSLGWGKLDTEAFF
>TRBD2|TRBJ2-3|TRBV10-3|NA
TGTGCCATCAGTGAACTAGCGACAGATACGCAGTATTTT
CAISELATDTQYF
>TRBD1|TRBJ2-1|TRBV13|NA
TGTGCCAGCAGCCTATCCGGGACAGGGTTGGCGGATGAGCAGTTCTTC
CASSLSGTGLADEQFF
>NA|TRBJ1-1|TRBV30|NA
TGTGCCTGGAGTAAGACAACCGTTGAAGCTTTCTTT
CAWSKTTVEAFF
>TRBD2|TRBJ2-7|TRBV11-2|NA
TGTGCCAGCAGCTCTGGTAGCGGGGGGACCTACGAGCAGTACTTC
CASSSGSGGTYEQYF
>NA|TRBJ1-1|TRBV6-1|NA
TGTGCCAGCAGAGAGTTTCCCTACACTGAAGCTTTCTTT
CASREFPYTEAFF
>NA|TRBJ2-7|TRBV5-1|NA
TGCGCCAGCAGAGAGGGGGGGTCCTACGAGCAGTACTTC
CASREGGSYEQYF
>NA|TRBJ1-2|TRBV5-4|NA
TGTGCCAGCACCTCATCGGCGGACAGCCCTATCTATGGCTACACCTTC
CASTSSADSPIYGYTF
>TRBD1|TRBJ2-7|TRBV28|NA
TGTGCCAGCAGCCCCGACAGGGGGCCTTCCTACGAGCAGTACTTC
CASSPDRGPSYEQYF
>NA|TRBJ2-7|TRBV11-2|NA
TGTGCCAGCAGCCCTAGACGAACAGGGATTCTCTACGAGCAGTACTTC
CASSPRRTGILYEQYF
>NA|TRBJ1-4|TRBV13|NA
TGTGCCAGCAGCTCACAGGTCCTTCGGGAAAAACTGTTTTTT
CASSSQVLREKLFF
>NA|TRBJ1-4|TRBV4-3|NA
TGCGCCAGCAGCCAGGACGGTACTAATGAAAAACTGTTTTTT
CASSQDGTNEKLFF
>NA|TRBJ1-2|TRBV7-9|NA
TGTGCCAGCACCATGGCACAGAGCATATTTAACTATGGCTACACCTTC
CASTMAQSIFNYGYTF
>NA|TRBJ2-7|TRBV19|NA
TGTGCCAGTAGAATAGCACAGAGCTCCTACGAGCAGTACTTC
CASRIAQSSYEQYF
>NA|TRBJ2-2|TRBV13|NA
TGTGCCAGCAGCTTACAGGGAAGCGGGGAGCTGTTTTTT
CASSLQGSGELFF
>NA|TRBJ2-7|TRBV27|NA
TGTGCCAGCAGTTTCGGCGTAGCCTACGAGCAGTACTTC
CASSFGVAYEQYF
>NA|TRBJ2-3|TRBV27|NA
TGTGCCAGCAGTTTTGAGCAGCGTAGCACAGATACGCAGTATTTT
CASSFEQRSTDTQYF